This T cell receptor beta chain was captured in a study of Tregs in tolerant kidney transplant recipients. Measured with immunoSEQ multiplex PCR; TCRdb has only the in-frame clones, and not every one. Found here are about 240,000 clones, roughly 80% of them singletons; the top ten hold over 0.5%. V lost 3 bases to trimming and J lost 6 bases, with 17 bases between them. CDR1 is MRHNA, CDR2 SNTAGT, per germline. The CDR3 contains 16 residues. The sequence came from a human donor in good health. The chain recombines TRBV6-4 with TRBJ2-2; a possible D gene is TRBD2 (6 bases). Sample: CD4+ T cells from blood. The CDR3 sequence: CASSERAGRMSGELFF. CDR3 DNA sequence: TGTGCCAGCAGTGAGCGCGCAGGGAGGATGTCCGGGGAGCTGTTTTTT.